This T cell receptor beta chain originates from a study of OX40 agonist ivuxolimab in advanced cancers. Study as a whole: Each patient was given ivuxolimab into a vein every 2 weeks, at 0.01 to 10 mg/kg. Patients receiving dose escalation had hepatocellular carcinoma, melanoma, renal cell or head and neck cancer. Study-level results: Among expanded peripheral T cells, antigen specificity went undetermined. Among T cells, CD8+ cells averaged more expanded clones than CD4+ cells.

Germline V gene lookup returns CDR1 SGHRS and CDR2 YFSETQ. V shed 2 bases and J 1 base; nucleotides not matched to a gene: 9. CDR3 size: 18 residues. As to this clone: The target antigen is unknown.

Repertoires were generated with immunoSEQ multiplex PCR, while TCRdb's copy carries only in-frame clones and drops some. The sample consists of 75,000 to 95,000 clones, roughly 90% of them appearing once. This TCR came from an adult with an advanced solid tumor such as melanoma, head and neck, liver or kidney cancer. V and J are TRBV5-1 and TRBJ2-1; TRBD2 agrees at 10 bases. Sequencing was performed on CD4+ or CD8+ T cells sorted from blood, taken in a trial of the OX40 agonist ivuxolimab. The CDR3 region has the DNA TGCGCCAGCAGCTTTCCTAGCGGGGGCAGGAGGTCCTACAATGAGCAGTTCTTC. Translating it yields CASSFPSGGRRSYNEQFF. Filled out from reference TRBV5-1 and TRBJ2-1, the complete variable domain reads KAGVTQTPRYLIKTRGQQVTLSCSPISGHRSVSWYQQTPGQGLQFLFEYFSETQRNKGNFPGRFSGRQFSNSRSEMNVSTLELGDSALYLCASSFPSGGRRSYNEQFFGPGTRLTVL.